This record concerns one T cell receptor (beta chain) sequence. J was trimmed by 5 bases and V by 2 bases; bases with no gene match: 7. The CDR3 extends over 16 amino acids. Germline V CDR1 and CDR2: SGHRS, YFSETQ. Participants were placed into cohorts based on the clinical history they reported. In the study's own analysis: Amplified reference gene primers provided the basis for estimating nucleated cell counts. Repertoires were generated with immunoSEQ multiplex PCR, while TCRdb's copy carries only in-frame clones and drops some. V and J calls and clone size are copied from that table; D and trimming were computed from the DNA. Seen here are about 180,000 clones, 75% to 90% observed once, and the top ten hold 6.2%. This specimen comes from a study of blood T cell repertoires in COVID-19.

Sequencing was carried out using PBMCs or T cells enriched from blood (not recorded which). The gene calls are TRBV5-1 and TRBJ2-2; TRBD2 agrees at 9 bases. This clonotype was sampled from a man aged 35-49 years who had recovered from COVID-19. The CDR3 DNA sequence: TGCGCCAGCAGCTTAGCGGGAGGCCCGGGGACCGGGGAGCTGTTTTTT. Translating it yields CASSLAGGPGTGELFF.